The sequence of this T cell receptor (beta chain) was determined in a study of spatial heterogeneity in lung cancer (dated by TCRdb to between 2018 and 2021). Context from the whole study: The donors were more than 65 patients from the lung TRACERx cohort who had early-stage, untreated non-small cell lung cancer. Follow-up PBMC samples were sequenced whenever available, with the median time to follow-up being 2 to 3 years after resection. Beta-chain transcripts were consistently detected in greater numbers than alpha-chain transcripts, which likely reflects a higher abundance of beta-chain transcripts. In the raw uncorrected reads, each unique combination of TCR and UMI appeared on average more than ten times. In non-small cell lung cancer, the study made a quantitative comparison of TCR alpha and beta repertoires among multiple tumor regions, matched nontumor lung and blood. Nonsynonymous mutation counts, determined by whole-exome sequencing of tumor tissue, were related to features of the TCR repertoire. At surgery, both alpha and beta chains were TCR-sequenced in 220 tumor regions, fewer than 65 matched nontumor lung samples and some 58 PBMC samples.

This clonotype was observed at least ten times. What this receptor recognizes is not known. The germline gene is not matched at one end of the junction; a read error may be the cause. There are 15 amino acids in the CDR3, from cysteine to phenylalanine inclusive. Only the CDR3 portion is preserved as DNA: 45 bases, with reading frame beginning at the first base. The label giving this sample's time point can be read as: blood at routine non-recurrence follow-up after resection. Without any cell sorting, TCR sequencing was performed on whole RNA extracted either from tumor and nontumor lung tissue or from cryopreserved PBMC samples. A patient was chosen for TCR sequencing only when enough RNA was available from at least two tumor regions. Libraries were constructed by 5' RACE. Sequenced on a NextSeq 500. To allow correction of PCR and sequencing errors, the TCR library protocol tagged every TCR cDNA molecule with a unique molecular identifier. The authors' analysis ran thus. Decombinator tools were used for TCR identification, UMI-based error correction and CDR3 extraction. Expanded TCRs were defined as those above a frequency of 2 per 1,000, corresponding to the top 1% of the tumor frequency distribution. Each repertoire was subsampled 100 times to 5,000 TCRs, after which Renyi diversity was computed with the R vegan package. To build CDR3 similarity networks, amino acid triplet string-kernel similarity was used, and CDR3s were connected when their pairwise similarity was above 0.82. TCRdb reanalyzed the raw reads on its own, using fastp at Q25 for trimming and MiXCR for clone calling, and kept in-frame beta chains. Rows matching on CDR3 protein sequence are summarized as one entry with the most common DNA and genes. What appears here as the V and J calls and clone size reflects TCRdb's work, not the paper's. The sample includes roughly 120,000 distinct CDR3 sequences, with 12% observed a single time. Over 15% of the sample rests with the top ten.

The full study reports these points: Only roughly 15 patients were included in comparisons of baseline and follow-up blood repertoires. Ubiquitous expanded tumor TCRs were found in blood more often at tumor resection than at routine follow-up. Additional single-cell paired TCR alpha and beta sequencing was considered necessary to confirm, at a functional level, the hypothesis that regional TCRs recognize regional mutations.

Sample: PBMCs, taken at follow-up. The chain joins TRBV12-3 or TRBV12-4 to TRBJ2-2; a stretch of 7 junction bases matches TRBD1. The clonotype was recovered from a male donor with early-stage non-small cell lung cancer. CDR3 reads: CASRLDRVRTGELFF. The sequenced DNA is TGTGCCAGCAGGTTAGACAGGGTACGGACCGGGGAGCTGTTTTTT.